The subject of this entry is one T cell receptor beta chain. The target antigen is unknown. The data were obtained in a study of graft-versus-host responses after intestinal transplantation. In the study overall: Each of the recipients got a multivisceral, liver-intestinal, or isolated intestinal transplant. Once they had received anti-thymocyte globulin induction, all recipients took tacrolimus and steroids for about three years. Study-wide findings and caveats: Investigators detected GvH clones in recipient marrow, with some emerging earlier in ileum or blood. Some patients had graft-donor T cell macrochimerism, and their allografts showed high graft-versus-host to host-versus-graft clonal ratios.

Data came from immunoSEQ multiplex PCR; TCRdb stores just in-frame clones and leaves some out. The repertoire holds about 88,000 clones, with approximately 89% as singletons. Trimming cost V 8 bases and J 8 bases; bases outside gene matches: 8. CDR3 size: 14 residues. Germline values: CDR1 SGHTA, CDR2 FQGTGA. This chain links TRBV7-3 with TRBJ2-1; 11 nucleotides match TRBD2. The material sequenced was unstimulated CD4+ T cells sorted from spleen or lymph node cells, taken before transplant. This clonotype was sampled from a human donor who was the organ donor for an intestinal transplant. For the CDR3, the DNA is TGTGCCAGCCGATTAGCGGGAGGGCCGCATGAGCAGTTCTTC. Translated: CASRLAGGPHEQFF.